This T cell receptor beta chain was found in a study of PD-L1 blockade in urothelial cancer. Across the whole study: Between 0 and 3 prior chemotherapy regimens had been given to patients. The researchers analyzed blood 3 weeks (second dose) and 6 weeks after treatment start. Specimens of blood held a median count of roughly 140,000 T cells.

This CDR3 spans 15 amino acids. Germline CDR1 is MNHEY and CDR2 is SMNVEV (reference sequence). V was trimmed by 5 bases and J by 8 bases, leaving 19 bases between them. TCRdb's copy holds only in-frame clones and misses some; the assay was immunoSEQ multiplex PCR. The data hold about 74,000 clones, with approximately 80% observed a single time. Between 1 and 8 samples per patient were obtained, pretreatment and on-treatment. The chain couples TRBV27 to TRBJ2-1; unclear D gene. This receptor was identified in a man between 70 and 80 years old with urothelial cancer. The material sequenced was PBMCs, taken around atezolizumab (anti-PD-L1) treatment. The CDR3, as DNA: TGTGCCAGCAGTCTAGGAAAGTGGTCGTGGGATGAGCAGTTCTTC. Translating it yields CASSLGKWSWDEQFF.